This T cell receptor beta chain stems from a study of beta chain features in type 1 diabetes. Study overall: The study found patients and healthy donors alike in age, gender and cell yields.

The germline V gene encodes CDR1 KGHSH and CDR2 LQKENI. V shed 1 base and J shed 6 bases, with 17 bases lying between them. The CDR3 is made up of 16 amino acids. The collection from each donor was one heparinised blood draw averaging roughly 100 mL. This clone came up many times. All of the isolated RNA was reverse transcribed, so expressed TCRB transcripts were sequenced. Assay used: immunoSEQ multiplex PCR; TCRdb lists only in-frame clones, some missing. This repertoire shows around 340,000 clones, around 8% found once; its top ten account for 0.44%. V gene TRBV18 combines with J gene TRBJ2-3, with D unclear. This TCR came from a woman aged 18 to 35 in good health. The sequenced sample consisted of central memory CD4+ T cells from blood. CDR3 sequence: CASSPLGRGLKDTQYF. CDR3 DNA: TGTGCCAGCTCACCACTCGGTCGCGGCTTGAAGGATACGCAGTATTTT.